These 15 T cell receptor beta chains came from one sample sequenced in a study of blood T cell repertoires in COVID-19. Repertoires were generated with immunoSEQ multiplex PCR, while TCRdb's copy carries only in-frame clones and drops some. The sample has 200,000 to 300,000 clones, approximately 81% seen once. The sample taken for sequencing was peripheral blood. The source is a man aged 60 to 69 with acute or convalescent COVID-19.

This clone was counted a few times. The chain carries TRBV19 and TRBJ2-1; 8 nucleotides align to TRBD1. J lost 4 bases, V lost 5 bases, and 10 bases had no gene match. Germline CDR1 is LNHDA and CDR2 is SQIVND (reference sequence). This CDR3 is 16 amino acids long. The CDR3 sequence is CASSSWGRTGYNEQFF. Here the CDR3 DNA reads TGTGCCAGTAGTTCTTGGGGCCGGACAGGGTACAATGAGCAGTTCTTC.

The J gene is TRBJ2-3, the V gene TRBV4-1; D uncertain. CDR3 length equals 17 residues. Trimming left V 4 bases short and J 0 bases short, with 17 bases between. CDR1 and CDR2 from the germline V gene are MGHRA and YSYEKL. In DNA, the CDR3 is TGCGCCAGCAGCCGCTCTTTCAGCGAAGCTAGCACAGATACGCAGTATTTT. It translates to CASSRSFSEASTDTQYF.

This sequence joins TRBV7-9 and TRBJ1-2; 11 nucleotides match TRBD1. This CDR3 contains 15 residues. V trimming: 4 bases; J trimming: 4 bases; junction bases outside the gene matches: 5. The germline V gene encodes CDR1 SEHNR and CDR2 FQNEAQ (reference sequence). As DNA, the CDR3 is TGTGCCAGCAGCTCCACGGGACAGGGGGGCTATGGCTACACCTTC. Its translation: CASSSTGQGGYGYTF.

The rearrangement uses TRBV5-1 and TRBJ1-4, with unresolved D. From germline, CDR1 is SGHRS and CDR2 YFSETQ. Trimming cost V 4 bases and J 4 bases, with 14 bases left between them. The CDR3 is 15 residues long. The chain's CDR3 is CASSATARSNEKLFF. The CDR3 nucleotides are TGCGCCAGCAGCGCTACAGCAAGAAGTAATGAAAAACTGTTTTTT.

The chain carries TRBV9 and TRBJ1-2, with D perhaps matching TRBD1 (5 bases). The CDR3 runs 13 residues. Germline V gene sequence: CDR1 SGDLS, CDR2 YYNGEE. With 0 bases removed from V and 7 bases from J, the gap between germline ends came to 10 bases. The CDR3 coding sequence is TGTGCCAGCAGCGTAGAGCAGGGAGGTGGCTACACCTTC. The encoded protein is CASSVEQGGGYTF.

The J gene is TRBJ1-5, the V gene TRBV29-1, with a weak D call TRBD1 (5 bases). Germline V CDR1 and CDR2: SQVTM, ANQGSEA. The V end lost 7 bases, the J end lost 6 bases, and 10 bases lay between the germline ends. The CDR3 extends over 11 amino acids. The CDR3 bases are TGCAGCGCGCAGGGTTTTCAGCCCCAGCATTTT. Translating gives CSAQGFQPQHF.

The chain recombines TRBV7-2 with TRBJ2-5; 7 bases are a match to TRBD2. CDR1 is SGHTA and CDR2 is FQGNSA in the germline V gene. Losses at the gene ends were 1 base for V and 5 bases for J; bases not matched to a gene: 10. This CDR3 comprises 16 residues. The CDR3 nucleotides read TGTGCCAGCAGCTTAGGAGGGCGGGAGACGACCGAGACCCAGTACTTC. Translating gives CASSLGGRETTETQYF.

DNA for the CDR3: TGCGCCAGCAGCGAAGTGGGACTACCCGGGCACAATGAGCAGTTCTTC. Amino acids: CASSEVGLPGHNEQFF. V usage is TRBV4-3 and J usage is TRBJ2-1, with TRBD2 matching 7 bases. V dropped 5 bases and J dropped 5; count of bases not matched to a gene: 12. The CDR3 is made up of 16 amino acids. CDR1 and CDR2 from the germline V gene are LGHNA and YSLEER.

The V call is TRBV10-3, the J call TRBJ2-7; D may be TRBD1 (6 bases). V dropped 4 bases and J dropped 0 bases, with 13 bases sitting between them. CDR3 length: 15 amino acids. Germline V gene lookup returns CDR1 ENHRY and CDR2 SYGVKD. CDR3 sequence (DNA): TGTGCCATCAGTGGATTTCAGGGGCCCTCCTACGAGCAGTACTTC. This codes for CAISGFQGPSYEQYF.

This rearrangement joins TRBV27 to TRBJ2-1; 11 bases are shared with TRBD2. The germline CDR1 and CDR2 sequences are MNHEY and SMNVEV (reference sequence). J gave up 4 bases and V 8 bases, and 7 bases lay outside the gene matches. The CDR3 length is 15 residues. The CDR3 loop is CASRTGTSGYNEQFF. CDR3 coding DNA: TGTGCCAGCCGGACAGGGACTAGCGGTTACAATGAGCAGTTCTTC.

The chain employs TRBV5-6 and TRBJ2-2; TRBD2 agrees at 12 bases. Germline CDR1 reads SGHDT; CDR2 reads YYEEEE. The CDR3 has 17 residues. The V and J ends lost 6 bases and 0 bases, in that order; junction bases with no gene match: 6. The CDR3 sequence is CASKRLAGDTNTGELFF. DNA for the CDR3: TGTGCCAGCAAAAGACTAGCGGGGGACACGAACACCGGGGAGCTGTTTTTT.

As for this clone: Sequence at one end of the junction differs from germline and may be a read error. This chain connects TRBV7-7 to TRBJ1-4; maybe TRBD1 (5 bases). The germline V gene encodes CDR1 SSHAT and CDR2 FNYEAQ (reference sequence). The CDR3 runs 20 residues. DNA for the CDR3: TGTGCTAGCAGCCCAGGGCACCAGACATATATTCCTTTAGTTAATGAAAAACTGTTTTTT. The encoded protein is CASSPGHQTYIPLVNEKLFF. The variable domain in full, with the rest retrieved from reference TRBV7-7 and TRBJ1-4, is GAGVSQSPRYKVTKRGQDVTLRCDPISSHATLYWYQQALGQGPEFLTYFNYEAQPDKSGLPSDRFSAERPEGSISTLTIQRTEQRDSAMYRCASSPGHQTYIPLVNEKLFFGSGTQLSVL.

Details on this clone: The sample holds other DNA sequences that translate to the same CDR3. The chain links TRBV5-1 to TRBJ1-1; a possible D gene is TRBD1 (5 bases). Per the germline V gene, CDR1 is SGHRS and CDR2 is YFSETQ. This CDR3 region has 14 residues. V was trimmed by 0 bases and J by 0 bases, leaving 6 bases between them. CDR3 residues: CASSLETVNTEAFF. CDR3 nucleotide sequence: TGCGCCAGCAGCTTGGAGACAGTGAACACTGAAGCTTTCTTT.

The chain joins TRBV25-1 to TRBJ1-6; 7 nucleotides align to TRBD1. The CDR3 totals 16 residues. Losses at the gene ends were 8 bases for V and 0 bases for J; bases not matched to a gene: 7. Germline values: CDR1 MGHDK, CDR2 SYGVNS. CDR3 DNA: TGTGCCAGCGGGCGGACAGGCAGCTCCTATAATTCACCCCTCCACTTT. Residues: CASGRTGSSYNSPLHF.

CDR3 loop: CASSWTVPSSYNSPLHF. The CDR3 nucleotides read TGTGCCAGCAGTTGGACAGTACCCAGCTCCTATAATTCACCCCTCCACTTT. The chain joins TRBV2 to TRBJ1-6; tentatively, D is TRBD1 (6 bases). CDR1 is SNHLY and CDR2 is FYNNEI in the germline V gene. V lost 5 bases to trimming and J lost 0 bases, with 14 bases between them. The CDR3 is made up of 17 amino acids. Filled out from reference TRBV2 and TRBJ1-6, the complete variable domain reads EPEVTQTPSHQVTQMGQEVILRCVPISNHLYFYWYRQILGQKVEFLVSFYNNEISEKSEIFDDQFSVERPDGSNFTLKIRSTKLEDSAMYFCASSWTVPSSYNSPLHFGNGTRLTVT.